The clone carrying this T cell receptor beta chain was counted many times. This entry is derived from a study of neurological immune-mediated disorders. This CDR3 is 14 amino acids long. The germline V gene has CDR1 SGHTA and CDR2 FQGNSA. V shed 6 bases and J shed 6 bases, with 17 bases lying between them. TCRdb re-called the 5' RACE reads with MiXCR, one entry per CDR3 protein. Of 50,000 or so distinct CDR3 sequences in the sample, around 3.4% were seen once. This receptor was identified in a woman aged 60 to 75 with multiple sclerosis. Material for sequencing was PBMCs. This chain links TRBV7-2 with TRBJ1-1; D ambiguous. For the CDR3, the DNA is TGTGCCAGCAGTCGAGGGTGGGAGAATGCTGAAGCTTTCTTT. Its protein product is CASSRGWENAEAFF.